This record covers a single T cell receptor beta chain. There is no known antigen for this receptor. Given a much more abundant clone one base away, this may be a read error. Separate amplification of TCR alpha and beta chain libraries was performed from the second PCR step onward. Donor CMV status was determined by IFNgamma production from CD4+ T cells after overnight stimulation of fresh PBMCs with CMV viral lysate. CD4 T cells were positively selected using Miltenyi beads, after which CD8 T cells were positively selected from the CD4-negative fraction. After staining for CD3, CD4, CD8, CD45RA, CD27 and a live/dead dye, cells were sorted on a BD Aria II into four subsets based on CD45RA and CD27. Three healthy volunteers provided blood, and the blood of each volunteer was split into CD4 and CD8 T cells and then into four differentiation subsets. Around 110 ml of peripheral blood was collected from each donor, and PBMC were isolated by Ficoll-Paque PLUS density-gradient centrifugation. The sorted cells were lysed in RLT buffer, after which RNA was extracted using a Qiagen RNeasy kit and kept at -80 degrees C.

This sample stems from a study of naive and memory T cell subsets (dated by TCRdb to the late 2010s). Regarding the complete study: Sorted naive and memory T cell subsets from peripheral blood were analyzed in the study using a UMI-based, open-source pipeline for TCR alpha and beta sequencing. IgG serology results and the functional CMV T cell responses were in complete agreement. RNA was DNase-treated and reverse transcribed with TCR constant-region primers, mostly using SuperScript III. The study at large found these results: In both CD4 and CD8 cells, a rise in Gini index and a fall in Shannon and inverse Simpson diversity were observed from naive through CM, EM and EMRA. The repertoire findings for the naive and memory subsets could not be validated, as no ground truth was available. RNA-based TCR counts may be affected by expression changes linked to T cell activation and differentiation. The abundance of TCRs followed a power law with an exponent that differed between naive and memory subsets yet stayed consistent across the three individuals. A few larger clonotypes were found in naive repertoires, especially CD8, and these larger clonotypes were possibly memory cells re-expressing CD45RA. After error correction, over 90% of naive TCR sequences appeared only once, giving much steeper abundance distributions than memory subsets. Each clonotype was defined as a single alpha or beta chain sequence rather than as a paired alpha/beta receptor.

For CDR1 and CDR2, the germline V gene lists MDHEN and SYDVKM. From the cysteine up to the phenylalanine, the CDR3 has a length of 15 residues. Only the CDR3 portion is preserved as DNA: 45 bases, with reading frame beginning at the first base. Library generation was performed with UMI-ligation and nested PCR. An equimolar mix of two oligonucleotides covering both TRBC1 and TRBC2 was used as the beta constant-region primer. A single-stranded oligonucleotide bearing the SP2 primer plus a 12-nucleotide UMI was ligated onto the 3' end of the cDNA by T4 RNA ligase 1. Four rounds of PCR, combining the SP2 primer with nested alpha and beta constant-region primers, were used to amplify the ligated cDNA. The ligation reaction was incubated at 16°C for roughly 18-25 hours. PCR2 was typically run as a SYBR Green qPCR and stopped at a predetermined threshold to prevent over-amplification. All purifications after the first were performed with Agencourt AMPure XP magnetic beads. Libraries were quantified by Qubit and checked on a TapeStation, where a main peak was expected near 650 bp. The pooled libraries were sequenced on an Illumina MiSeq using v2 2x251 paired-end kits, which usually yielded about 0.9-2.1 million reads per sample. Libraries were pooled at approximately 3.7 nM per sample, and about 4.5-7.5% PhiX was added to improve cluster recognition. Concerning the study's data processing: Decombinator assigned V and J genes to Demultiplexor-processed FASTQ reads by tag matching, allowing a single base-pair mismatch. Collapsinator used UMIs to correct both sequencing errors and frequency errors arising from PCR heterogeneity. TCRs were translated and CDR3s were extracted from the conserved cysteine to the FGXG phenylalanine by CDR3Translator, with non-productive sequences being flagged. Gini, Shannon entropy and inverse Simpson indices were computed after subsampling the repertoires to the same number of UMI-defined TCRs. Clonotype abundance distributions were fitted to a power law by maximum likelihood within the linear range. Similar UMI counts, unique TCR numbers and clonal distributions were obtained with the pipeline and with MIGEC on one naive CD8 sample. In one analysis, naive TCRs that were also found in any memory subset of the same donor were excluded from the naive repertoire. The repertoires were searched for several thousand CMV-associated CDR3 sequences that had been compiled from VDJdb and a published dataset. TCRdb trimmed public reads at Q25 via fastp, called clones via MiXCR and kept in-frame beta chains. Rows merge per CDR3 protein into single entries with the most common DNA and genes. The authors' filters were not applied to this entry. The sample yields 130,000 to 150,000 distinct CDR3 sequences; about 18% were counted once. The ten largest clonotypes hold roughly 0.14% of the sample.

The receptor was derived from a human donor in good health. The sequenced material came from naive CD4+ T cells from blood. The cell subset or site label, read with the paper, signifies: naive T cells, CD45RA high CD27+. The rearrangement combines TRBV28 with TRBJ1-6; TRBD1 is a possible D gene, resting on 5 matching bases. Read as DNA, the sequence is TGTGCCAGCAGTTTTTGGGAGGGGAACAATTCACCCCTCAACTTT. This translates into CASSFWEGNNSPLNF.